These 18 T cell receptor beta chains were sequenced from one sample in a study of T-cell memory formation after mild COVID-19. TCRdb re-called the 5' RACE reads through MiXCR, storing one row per CDR3 protein. The table includes just under 150,000 distinct CDR3 sequences, under 25% detected once. The sequenced material came from PBMCs or a T cell subset sorted from them (not recorded which). Every receptor here comes from an adult woman who had mild COVID-19 (a few samples of this study predate the infection). Cell type and time point are not known.

This clonotype was seen only a few times. This chain links TRBV4-1 with TRBJ1-4; a possible D gene is TRBD1 (6 bases). Trimming pared 3 bases from V and 8 bases from J, leaving 10 bases between. The CDR3 is 13 residues long. The germline V gene has CDR1 MGHRA and CDR2 YSYEKL. Written as DNA, the CDR3 is TGCGCCAGCAGCCAGCTAACAGGGGAAAAACTGTTTTTT. This gives the protein CASSQLTGEKLFF.

This clonotype has ten or more counts. This rearrangement joins TRBV7-2 to TRBJ2-5; D is ambiguous. V shed 5 bases and J shed 6 bases, with 13 bases lying between them. Germline CDR1 SGHTA, CDR2 FQGNSA. CDR3 length: 13 residues. In DNA form, the CDR3 reads TGTGCCAGCAGCCCTCTCCGCAGTAAGACCCAGTACTTC. Translation gives CASSPLRSKTQYF.

The chain employs TRBV5-1 and TRBJ1-1; D is uncertain. Germline CDR1 is SGHRS and CDR2 is YFSETQ. V dropped 0 bases and J dropped 4 bases, with 10 bases sitting between them. CDR3 length: 14 amino acids. The CDR3 sequence: CASSLEKGATEAFF. DNA for the CDR3: TGCGCCAGCAGCTTGGAGAAGGGTGCCACTGAAGCTTTCTTT.

This clonotype occurred a few times. The V and J genes are TRBV2 and TRBJ1-5, with 7 bases fitting TRBD1. After removal of 6 bases from V and 4 bases from J, the junction contained 6 bases not matched to a gene. The CDR3 totals 14 residues. From germline, CDR1 is SNHLY and CDR2 FYNNEI. DNA of the CDR3: TGTGCCAGCAGCTTGACAGGGCCAAATCAGCCCCAGCATTTT. Translating gives CASSLTGPNQPQHF.

This clonotype was recorded a few times. The chain has TRBV5-1 and TRBJ1-1; the match to TRBD1 covers 7 bases. V was clipped by 5 bases and J by 1 base; unmatched bases: 11. The CDR3 is 16 amino acids. Germline V gives CDR1 SGHRS, CDR2 YFSETQ. The CDR3 spells CASSEEDRDWNTEAFF. Written as DNA, the CDR3 is TGCGCCAGCAGTGAGGAAGACAGGGATTGGAACACTGAAGCTTTCTTT.

This clonotype was seen only a few times. This chain uses TRBV6-2 or TRBV6-3 with TRBJ1-1; D may be TRBD1 (5 bases). The CDR3 is 15 residues long. Germline assignment: CDR1 MNHEY and CDR2 SVGEGT. V lost 2 bases and J lost 8, with 18 bases in between. CDR3 amino acids: CASSYDGTSKYEAFF. In DNA form, the CDR3 reads TGTGCCAGCAGTTACGATGGGACCTCGAAGTACGAAGCTTTCTTT.

This clonotype has a count of ten or more. This rearrangement joins TRBV9 to TRBJ2-3; either TRBD1 or TRBD2 may supply D (5 bases each). The CDR3 consists of 15 residues. CDR1 and CDR2 (germline): SGDLS, YYNGEE. V gave up 4 bases and J gave up 5 bases, with 17 bases separating them. This chain's CDR3 is CASSPEGQGRDTQYF. As DNA, the CDR3 is TGTGCCAGCAGCCCTGAGGGGCAGGGTAGAGATACGCAGTATTTT.

This clonotype was detected only a few times. The rearrangement links TRBV2 to TRBJ1-2, with 9 bases aligning to TRBD1. The CDR3 extends over 15 amino acids. V lost 7 bases and J lost 8; bases outside the gene matches: 14. Germline CDR1 and CDR2: SNHLY and FYNNEI. As DNA, the CDR3 is TGTGCCAGCATGCCCCCGTCCGACAGGGGGGGAGGCTACACCTTC. This gives the protein CASMPPSDRGGGYTF.

The V and J genes are TRBV23-1 and TRBJ1-3; D remains unclear. TRBV23-1 is classed as an ORF, of uncertain function. V shed 7 bases and J shed 0 bases, with 10 bases lying between them. The CDR3 is made up of 14 amino acids. CDR3 sequence: CASIRWSSGNTIYF. CDR3 sequence (DNA): TGCGCCAGCATAAGGTGGAGCTCTGGAAACACCATATATTTT.

The gene calls are TRBV9 and TRBJ2-1, with D perhaps given as TRBD1 or TRBD2 (6 bases each). V lost 4 bases and J lost 7, with 18 bases in between. The length of the CDR3 is 15 residues. Germline values: CDR1 SGDLS, CDR2 YYNGEE. CDR3 in amino acids: CASSPRLGGWNEQFF. The CDR3 DNA follows: TGTGCCAGCAGCCCCCGACTAGGGGGATGGAATGAGCAGTTCTTC.

V gene TRBV12-3 or TRBV12-4 combines with J gene TRBJ2-7; D is perhaps TRBD1 or TRBD2 (5 bases each). This CDR3 comprises 15 residues. Trimming pared 5 bases from V and 4 bases from J, leaving 18 bases between. CDR3 region: CASSITGIRGYEQYF. The DNA for the CDR3 is TGTGCCAGCAGTATAACCGGGATAAGGGGATACGAGCAGTACTTC.

V is TRBV11-3 and J is TRBJ2-4; D call uncertain. Germline CDR1 is SGHNT and CDR2 is YENEEA. The V end lost 4 bases, the J end lost 6 bases, and 16 bases lay between the germline ends. The CDR3 consists of 15 residues. In nucleotides, the CDR3 is TGTGCCAGCAGCTCCCCTGCAGTGGGTTCAAACATTCAGTACTTC. The encoded protein is CASSSPAVGSNIQYF. The full variable domain, in which reference TRBV11-3 and TRBJ2-4 provide the parts outside the CDR3, is EAGVVQSPRYKIIEKKQPVAFWCNPISGHNTLYWYLQNLGQGPELLIRYENEEAVDDSQLPKDRFSAERLKGVDSTLKIQPAELGDSAVYLCASSSPAVGSNIQYFGAGTRLSVL.

The V gene is TRBV6-5, the J gene TRBJ2-7; the D is unclear. The CDR3 runs to 12 residues. In germline, CDR1 is MNHEY, CDR2 SVGAGI. V lost 4 bases and J lost 5, with 9 bases in between. This CDR3 reads CASSSGWNEQYF. The CDR3 DNA sequence: TGTGCCAGCAGTTCCGGGTGGAACGAGCAGTACTTC.

The chain has TRBV5-1 and TRBJ2-3; D perhaps matches TRBD2 (5 bases). Trimming pared 0 bases from V and 0 bases from J, leaving 11 bases between. Germline CDR1 SGHRS, CDR2 YFSETQ. The CDR3 spans 16 residues. The CDR3 region is CASSLALRTSTDTQYF. The CDR3 region has the DNA TGCGCCAGCAGCTTGGCTTTACGGACTAGCACAGATACGCAGTATTTT.

V and J are TRBV4-2 and TRBJ1-5; D unresolved. The germline V gene encodes CDR1 LGHNA and CDR2 YNFKEQ. Trimming removed 4 bases at V and 7 bases at J, with 14 bases between. The CDR3 sequence is 14 residues long. CDR3 in amino acids: CASSLVSVEQPQHF. The CDR3 bases are TGTGCCAGCAGCCTCGTCTCGGTAGAACAGCCCCAGCATTTT.

J is TRBJ1-2 and V is TRBV7-2; D remains unclear. This CDR3 contains 16 residues. The V gene lost 1 base and the J gene lost 0 bases, with 12 bases spanning the gap. The germline gives CDR1 SGHTA, CDR2 FQGNSA. The CDR3 nucleotides read TGTGCCAGCAGCTTAGACGCCCGACTGGCTAACTATGGCTACACCTTC. Protein product: CASSLDARLANYGYTF.

The chain employs TRBV7-8 and TRBJ2-3; D is possibly TRBD1 or TRBD2 (5 bases each). Germline V gene lookup returns CDR1 SGHVS and CDR2 FQNEAQ. The CDR3 has 16 residues. V lost 2 bases and J 4 bases, leaving 16 bases between the germline ends. The CDR3 is CASSLSRGGFADTQYF. The CDR3 DNA is TGTGCCAGCAGCTTAAGTAGGGGCGGGTTTGCAGATACGCAGTATTTT.

The chain combines TRBV19 with TRBJ2-2; D uncertain. The CDR3 is made up of 10 amino acids. The germline gives CDR1 LNHDA, CDR2 SQIVND (reference sequence). The V and J ends lost 10 bases and 6 bases respectively, with 6 bases between them. Written as DNA, the CDR3 is TGTGCCACCCGAGCCGGGGAGCTGTTTTTT. Its protein is CATRAGELFF. Supplemented by reference TRBV19 and TRBJ2-2, the full variable domain reads DGGITQSPKYLFRKEGQNVTLSCEQNLNHDAMYWYRQDPGQGLRLIYYSQIVNDFQKGDIAEGYSVSREKKESFPLTVTSAQKNPTAFYLCATRAGELFFGEGSRLTVL.